The 28 T cell receptor beta chains presented below share a single source sample, sequenced in a study of blood T cell repertoires in COVID-19. Measured with immunoSEQ multiplex PCR; TCRdb has only the in-frame clones, and not every one. The top ten hold roughly 6.3% of the sample, which has about 250,000 clones, around 88% seen once. Source material: peripheral blood. The receptor set was obtained from a young woman with COVID-19, enrolled during active disease.

A few counts support this clone. The gene calls are TRBV11-3 and TRBJ2-5, with a weak D call TRBD2 (6 bases). Trimming removed 2 bases from V and 5 bases from J, with 12 bases in between. Germline lookup yields CDR1 SGHNT and CDR2 YENEEA. This CDR3 contains 14 residues. CDR3 protein: CASSLIGSMETQYF. The CDR3 nucleotides are TGTGCCAGCAGCTTAATCGGGAGTATGGAGACCCAGTACTTC. Filled out from reference TRBV11-3 and TRBJ2-5, the complete variable domain reads EAGVVQSPRYKIIEKKQPVAFWCNPISGHNTLYWYLQNLGQGPELLIRYENEEAVDDSQLPKDRFSAERLKGVDSTLKIQPAELGDSAVYLCASSLIGSMETQYFGPGTRLLVL.

V gene TRBV6-6 combines with J gene TRBJ2-3; 11 bases align to TRBD2. CDR3 length: 16 residues. The V and J ends lost 0 bases and 4 bases, in that order; junction bases with no gene match: 3. Per germline, CDR1 MNHNY and CDR2 SVGAGI (reference sequence). The CDR3 loop is CASSYSSGRAPDTQYF. The CDR3 coding sequence is TGTGCCAGCAGTTACTCTAGCGGGAGGGCCCCAGATACGCAGTATTTT.

The chain combines TRBV28 with TRBJ2-3, with TRBD2 identical over 9 bases. Per the germline V gene, CDR1 is MDHEN and CDR2 is SYDVKM. V gave up 3 bases and J gave up 6 bases; unmatched junction bases: 4. The CDR3 extends over 14 amino acids. In DNA form, the CDR3 reads TGTGCCAGCAGTTTCCGGCTAGCGGGGGATACGCAGTATTTT. It translates to CASSFRLAGDTQYF.

A few counts support this clone. The rearrangement uses TRBV7-9 and TRBJ2-5; 10 bases match TRBD2. This CDR3 is 13 amino acids long. V lost 5 bases, J lost 5 bases, and 2 bases stayed unmatched. Germline V gives CDR1 SEHNR, CDR2 FQNEAQ (reference sequence). The CDR3 DNA reads as TGTGCCAGCAGCAAGGGACTAGCGGAGACCCAGTACTTC. Translated: CASSKGLAETQYF.

J is TRBJ2-2 and V is TRBV9; TRBD1 matches 9 bases. The CDR3 is 18 amino acids. Unmatched junction bases numbered 6, after V lost 0 bases and J lost 0 bases. The germline CDR1 and CDR2 sequences are SGDLS and YYNGEE. The DNA of the CDR3 is TGTGCCAGCAGCGTAGTTTCCGGGACAGGGACGAACACCGGGGAGCTGTTTTTT. The encoded protein is CASSVVSGTGTNTGELFF.

This CDR3 is CASDGTGLYGYTF. In nucleotides, the CDR3 is TGTGCCAGCGACGGGACAGGGCTCTATGGCTACACCTTC. V gene TRBV12-3 or TRBV12-4 combines with J gene TRBJ1-2; TRBD1 aligns across 9 bases. V lost 8 bases, J lost 4 bases, and 5 bases stayed unmatched. The CDR3 totals 13 residues.

On this clone itself: Other DNA sequences in the sample encode the same CDR3. The chain links TRBV12-3 or TRBV12-4 to TRBJ1-2, with D uncertain. Trimming removed 2 bases from V and 2 bases from J, with 6 bases in between. This CDR3 contains 13 residues. The CDR3, as DNA: TGTGCCAGCAGTTTACGAGAGAACTATGGCTACACCTTC. Translated, it gives CASSLRENYGYTF.

This clone was seen just once. V is TRBV7-2 and J is TRBJ2-5; maybe TRBD2 (6 bases). The V gene lost 1 base and the J gene lost 5 bases, with 11 bases spanning the gap. Germline CDR1 is SGHTA and CDR2 is FQGNSA. This CDR3 region has 14 residues. The CDR3 sequence is CASSLDGSGETQYF. The DNA of the CDR3 is TGTGCCAGCAGCTTAGACGGGAGCGGGGAGACCCAGTACTTC.

The chain recombines TRBV19 with TRBJ1-6; 8 bases align to TRBD1. The V and J ends lost 6 bases and 0 bases, in that order; junction bases with no gene match: 13. The CDR3 covers 19 residues. Germline V gene lookup returns CDR1 LNHDA and CDR2 SQIVND (reference sequence). As DNA, the CDR3 is TGTGCCAGTAGGGACAGGGTCCTTATCCAGAGCTCCTATAATTCACCCCTCCACTTT. As protein: CASRDRVLIQSSYNSPLHF.

This rearrangement joins TRBV11-2 to TRBJ2-5, with 7 bases matching TRBD2. V gave up 1 base and J gave up 5 bases; unmatched junction bases: 7. The length of the CDR3 is 15 residues. CDR1 is SGHAT, CDR2 FQNNGV, per germline. The CDR3 DNA reads as TGTGCCAGCAGCTTAGGTCGTCTAGCGGCGGAGACCCAGTACTTC. Translation gives CASSLGRLAAETQYF.

The sample holds one count of this clone. The V and J genes are TRBV6-5 and TRBJ1-1; perhaps TRBD1 as D (6 bases). This CDR3 has 13 amino acids. Trimming removed 1 base from V and 9 bases from J, with 12 bases in between. CDR1 is MNHEY, CDR2 SVGAGI, per germline. Here the CDR3 DNA reads TGTGCCAGCAGTTACTGGGCAGGGGACAAAGCTTTCTTT. Protein product: CASSYWAGDKAFF.

This clone was found once. Mismatch with germline at one junction end may stem from a read error. The chain is built from TRBV7-7 and TRBJ2-7; D remains ambiguous. Per germline, CDR1 SSHAT and CDR2 FNYEAQ (reference sequence). The CDR3 is 15 residues long. CDR3 coding DNA: TGTGCTAGCAGCTTAGGAGTTAACCCCTCCCGCGAGCAGTACTTC. It codes for CASSLGVNPSREQYF.

This chain links TRBV7-8 with TRBJ2-1; TRBD2 is a possible D gene (6 bases). Per the germline V gene, CDR1 is SGHVS and CDR2 is FQNEAQ. CDR3 length: 14 residues. Trimming took 11 bases from V and 4 from J, leaving 18 bases between them. The CDR3 loop is CASQRIAEYNEQFF. DNA for the CDR3: TGTGCCTCTCAACGAATAGCGGAGTACAATGAGCAGTTCTTC.

This clone appeared once. This chain uses TRBV4-1 with TRBJ2-2, with 9 bases lining up with TRBD2. The germline V gene has CDR1 MGHRA and CDR2 YSYEKL. This CDR3 comprises 16 residues. V lost 4 bases to trimming and J lost 3 bases; unmatched junction nucleotides: 6. CDR3 residues: CASSPLAGFDTGELFF. The CDR3 DNA is TGCGCCAGCAGCCCACTAGCGGGTTTTGACACCGGGGAGCTGTTTTTT.

This clone was seen at least ten times. In DNA form, the CDR3 reads TGTGCCAGCAGCCAAGCAGGGATGAATTCACCCCTCCACTTT. Its protein product is CASSQAGMNSPLHF. The J gene is TRBJ1-6, the V gene TRBV14; TRBD1 might be the D (5 bases). V was clipped by 1 base and J by 7 bases, with 8 bases between them. Germline CDR1 reads SGHDN; CDR2 reads FVKESK. This CDR3 has 14 residues.

This chain uses TRBV5-1 with TRBJ2-7, with D tentatively TRBD1 (5 bases). The germline CDR1 and CDR2 sequences are SGHRS and YFSETQ. Deletions cut 4 bases from V and 3 bases from J, with 11 bases between. The CDR3 covers 13 residues. CDR3 in amino acids: CASSHGQDYEQYF. The CDR3 nucleotides are TGCGCCAGCAGCCACGGACAAGACTACGAGCAGTACTTC.

CDR3 amino acids: CSSQGVLEVSAFF. The CDR3 bases are TGCAGTTCTCAGGGCGTCCTCGAGGTCTCAGCTTTCTTT. The chain carries TRBV29-1 and TRBJ1-1; D possibly corresponds to TRBD1 (5 bases). The CDR3 is made up of 13 amino acids. Germline CDR1 and CDR2: SQVTM and ANQGSEA.

This clone has a handful of counts. This chain links TRBV25-1 with TRBJ1-1; D remains unclear. V was pared by 4 bases and J by 7 bases, with 7 bases between. There are 11 residues in the CDR3. CDR1 is MGHDK, CDR2 SYGVNS, per germline. The CDR3 nucleotides read TGTGCCAGCAGTGGACGGGGTGAAGCTTTCTTT. It specifies CASSGRGEAFF.

This clone was counted a single time. The rearrangement links TRBV11-2 to TRBJ2-3; a weak D match, TRBD1 (6 bases). The CDR3 has 15 amino acids. V was trimmed by 3 bases and J by 3 bases, leaving 13 bases between them. From germline, CDR1 is SGHAT and CDR2 FQNNGV. CDR3 DNA sequence: TGTGCCAGCAGCTTGTCCGGACAGAATACAGATACGCAGTATTTT. Amino acid sequence: CASSLSGQNTDTQYF.

The chain carries TRBV7-2 and TRBJ2-1; possibly TRBD2 for D (8 bases). Germline CDR1 and CDR2: SGHTA and FQGNSA. Between the trimmed V and J ends, which lost 0 bases and 3 bases, there was a span of 15 bases. The CDR3 totals 17 residues. For the CDR3, the DNA is TGTGCCAGCAGCTTAGCTGGGACTAGGGGGCTCTACAATGAGCAGTTCTTC. Protein product: CASSLAGTRGLYNEQFF.

The V call is TRBV6-2 or TRBV6-3, the J call TRBJ1-5; 9 positions match TRBD1. Looked up from germline, CDR1 is MNHEY and CDR2 is SVGEGT. With V trimmed by 5 bases and J by 6 bases, 8 bases remained unmatched. CDR3 length: 15 amino acids. CDR3 sequence reads: CASSHGDRDFQPQHF. The CDR3 DNA sequence: TGTGCCAGCAGTCACGGGGACAGGGATTTTCAGCCCCAGCATTTT.

This clone has just one count. The genes are TRBV6-4 and TRBJ2-5; TRBD2 aligns across 14 bases. CDR1 and CDR2 (germline): MRHNA, SNTAGT. This CDR3 has 17 amino acids. Trimming removed 7 bases from V and 4 bases from J; junction bases left unmatched: 11. The CDR3 spells CASTGLAGGRGGETQYF. The CDR3 nucleotides read TGTGCCAGCACCGGACTAGCGGGGGGTCGTGGTGGAGAGACCCAGTACTTC.

The DNA for the CDR3 is TGTGCCAGCAGTTTAGGAGGTAATGAGCAGTTCTTC. Amino acids: CASSLGGNEQFF. The chain employs TRBV28 and TRBJ2-1, with D perhaps TRBD2 (5 bases). The germline V and J ends were trimmed by 2 bases and 7 bases, with 6 bases remaining between them. CDR1 MDHEN and CDR2 SYDVKM come from the germline V gene. The CDR3 contains 12 residues.

This chain connects TRBV4-1 to TRBJ1-6; 7 bases line up with TRBD1. V lost 2 bases, J lost 4 bases, and 8 bases stayed unmatched. The CDR3 extends over 17 amino acids. Germline CDR1 is MGHRA and CDR2 is YSYEKL. The CDR3 here is CASSQTDGTAYNSPLHF. In DNA form, the CDR3 reads TGCGCCAGCAGCCAAACCGACGGGACAGCTTATAATTCACCCCTCCACTTT.

The chain employs TRBV10-3 and TRBJ2-7, with D possibly TRBD1 on 6 matching bases. Germline loops: CDR1 ENHRY, CDR2 SYGVKD. Trimming shortened V by 4 bases and J by 3 bases, and 10 bases separated the two germline ends. The CDR3 is 13 amino acids. CDR3 nucleotides: TGTGCCATCAGTGGCTCAGGGGACTACGAGCAGTACGTC. It translates to CAISGSGDYEQYV.

Only a few counts were recorded for this clone. V usage is TRBV5-4 and J usage is TRBJ1-2; TRBD1 is a possible D gene (6 bases). The germline V gene encodes CDR1 SGHNT and CDR2 YYREEE (reference sequence). The V gene lost 4 bases and the J gene lost 0 bases, with 10 bases spanning the gap. This CDR3 contains 14 residues. The CDR3 reads CASSPQGTNYGYTF. In nucleotides, the CDR3 is TGTGCCAGCAGCCCCCAGGGGACTAACTATGGCTACACCTTC.

The chain joins TRBV7-9 to TRBJ1-4; tentatively, D is TRBD1 (5 bases). Deletions cut 5 bases from V and 6 bases from J, with 19 bases between. This CDR3 contains 16 residues. Per germline, CDR1 SEHNR and CDR2 FQNEAQ (reference sequence). The CDR3, as DNA: TGTGCCAGCAGCCCTCGTTTGGGGCCTAGGGATGAAAAACTGTTTTTT. This gives the protein CASSPRLGPRDEKLFF.

V usage is TRBV6-1 and J usage is TRBJ2-1; 8 bases line up with TRBD2. This CDR3 has 15 amino acids. The J segment lost 4 bases and the V segment lost 1 base, leaving 3 bases of the junction unmatched. Germline CDR1 and CDR2: MNHNS and SASEGT. CDR3 sequence reads: CASSEEAGEYNEQFF. The DNA for the CDR3 is TGTGCCAGCAGTGAAGAAGCGGGAGAGTACAATGAGCAGTTCTTC.